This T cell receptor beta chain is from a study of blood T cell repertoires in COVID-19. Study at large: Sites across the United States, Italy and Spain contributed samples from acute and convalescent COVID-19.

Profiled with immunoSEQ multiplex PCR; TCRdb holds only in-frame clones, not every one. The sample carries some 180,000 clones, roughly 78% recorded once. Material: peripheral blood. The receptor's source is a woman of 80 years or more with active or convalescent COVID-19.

The CDR3 region has the DNA TGTGCCAGCAGCTTATCTTTGGGGGGACAGTCTAATGAAAAACTGTTTTTT. Translation: CASSLSLGGQSNEKLFF. V is TRBV7-9 and J is TRBJ1-4, with 7 nucleotides matching TRBD1. The germline CDR1 and CDR2 sequences are SEHNR and FQNEAQ (reference sequence). The CDR3 loop spans 17 amino acids. The trim removed 2 bases at V and 3 bases at J, leaving 9 bases unmatched.